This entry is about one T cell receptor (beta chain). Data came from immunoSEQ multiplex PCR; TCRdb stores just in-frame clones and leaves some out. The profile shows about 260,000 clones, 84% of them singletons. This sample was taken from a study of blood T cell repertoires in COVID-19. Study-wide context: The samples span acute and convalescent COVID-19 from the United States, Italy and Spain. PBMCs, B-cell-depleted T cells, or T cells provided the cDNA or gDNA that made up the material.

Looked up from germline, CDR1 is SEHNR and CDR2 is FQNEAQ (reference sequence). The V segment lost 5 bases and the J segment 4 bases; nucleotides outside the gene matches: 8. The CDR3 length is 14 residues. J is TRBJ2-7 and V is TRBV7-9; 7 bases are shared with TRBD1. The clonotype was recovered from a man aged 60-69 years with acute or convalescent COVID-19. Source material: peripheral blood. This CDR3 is CASSPPGQTYEQYF. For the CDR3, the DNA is TGTGCCAGCAGCCCGCCGGGACAGACGTACGAGCAGTACTTC.